This TCR beta chain was obtained from a study of blood T cell repertoires in COVID-19. Turning to the study itself: Both acute and convalescent COVID-19 samples were obtained from the United States, Italy and Spain. PBMCs, B-cell-depleted T cells, or T cells were the source of the cDNA or gDNA that made up the material.

V shed 1 base and J shed 6 bases, with 6 bases lying between them. The CDR3 extends over 13 amino acids. CDR1 LNHDA and CDR2 SQIVND come from the germline V gene (reference sequence). Patients in Seattle were enrolled during active infection, then followed longitudinally. Under the authors' procedure: Estimated nucleated cell counts came from reference gene primer amplification. The method was immunoSEQ multiplex PCR; TCRdb's version includes in-frame clones alone and lacks a portion of them. Clone size and the V and J calls come from that table; the DNA yielded D and trimming. Found here are under 150,000 clones, roughly 90% of them singletons; the top ten hold 4% to 5%.

The chain uses TRBV19 and TRBJ1-4; D uncertain. The sequencing sample was made of peripheral blood. The sequence came from a man aged 55 to 70 with COVID-19, enrolled during active disease. The CDR3 DNA sequence: TGTGCCAGTAGTATAGGAGGTGATGAAAAACTGTTTTTT. Protein: CASSIGGDEKLFF. The variable domain in full, with the rest retrieved from reference TRBV19 and TRBJ1-4, is DGGITQSPKYLFRKEGQNVTLSCEQNLNHDAMYWYRQDPGQGLRLIYYSQIVNDFQKGDIAEGYSVSREKKESFPLTVTSAQKNPTAFYLCASSIGGDEKLFFGSGTQLSVL.